The clone carrying this T cell receptor beta chain was found a few times. Its antigen remains unknown. As to treatment: oral pan-JAK inhibitor, 5-10 mg twice daily. Following extraction, RNA underwent reverse transcription to cDNA, which served as the sequencing template. The repertoire was sequenced with immunoSEQ multiplex PCR; TCRdb's copy has only in-frame clones and lacks some. The table has nearly 200,000 clones, 55% to 75% seen once; the top ten hold 5.5% to 6%. This entry belongs to a study of CD8+ T cells in alopecia areata. Study-level background: Tofacitinib continued for 6 to 18 months and was then withheld for 6 months.

This CDR3 spans 14 amino acids. Germline CDR1 SNHLY, CDR2 FYNNEI. The J segment lost 1 base and the V segment lost 7 bases, leaving 5 bases of the junction unmatched. Whole-study results and caveats: Clonality in lesional scalp, especially alopecia totalis/universalis, exceeded that of normal scalp.

V is TRBV2 and J is TRBJ2-3; TRBD2 matches at 7 bases. The source is a human donor with alopecia areata. The sample here was CD4+ T cells sorted from blood, taken at week 24, from a patient treated with tofacitinib. The CDR3 DNA sequence: TGTGCCAGCAAGAAGAGCGGGGGCACAGATACGCAGTATTTT. Protein product: CASKKSGGTDTQYF.